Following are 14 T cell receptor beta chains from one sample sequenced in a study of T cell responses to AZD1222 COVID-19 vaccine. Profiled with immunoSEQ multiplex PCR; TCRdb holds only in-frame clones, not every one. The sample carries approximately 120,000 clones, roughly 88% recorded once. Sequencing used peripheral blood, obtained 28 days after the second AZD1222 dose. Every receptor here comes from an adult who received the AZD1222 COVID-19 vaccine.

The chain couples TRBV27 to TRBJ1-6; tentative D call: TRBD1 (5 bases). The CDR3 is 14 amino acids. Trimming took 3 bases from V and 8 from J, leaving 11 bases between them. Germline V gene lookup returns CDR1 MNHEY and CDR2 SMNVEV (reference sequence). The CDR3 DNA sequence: TGTGCCAGCAGTTTCGGTCAGGGACATTCACCCCTCCACTTT. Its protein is CASSFGQGHSPLHF.

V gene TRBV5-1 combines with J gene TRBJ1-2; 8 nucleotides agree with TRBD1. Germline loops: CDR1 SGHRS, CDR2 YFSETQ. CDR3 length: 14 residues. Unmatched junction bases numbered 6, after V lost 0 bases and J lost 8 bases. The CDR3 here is CASSLGQGTGGYTF. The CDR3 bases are TGCGCCAGCAGCTTGGGACAGGGGACAGGAGGCTACACCTTC.

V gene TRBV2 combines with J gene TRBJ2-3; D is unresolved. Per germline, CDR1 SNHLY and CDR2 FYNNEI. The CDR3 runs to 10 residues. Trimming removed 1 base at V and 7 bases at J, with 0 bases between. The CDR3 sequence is CASSEDTQYF. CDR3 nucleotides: TGTGCCAGCAGTGAAGATACGCAGTATTTT.

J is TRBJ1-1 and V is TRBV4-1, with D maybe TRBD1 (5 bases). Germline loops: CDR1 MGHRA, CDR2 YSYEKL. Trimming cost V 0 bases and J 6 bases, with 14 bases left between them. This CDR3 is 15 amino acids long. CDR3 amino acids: CASSQDLGQGPEAFF. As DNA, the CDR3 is TGCGCCAGCAGCCAAGATCTGGGCCAGGGACCTGAAGCTTTCTTT.

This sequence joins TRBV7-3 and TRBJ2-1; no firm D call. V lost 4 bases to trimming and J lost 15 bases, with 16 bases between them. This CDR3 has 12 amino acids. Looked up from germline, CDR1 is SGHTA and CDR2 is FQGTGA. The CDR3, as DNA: TGTGCCAGCAGCTCCGACACCCGAAGGTGGTTCTTC. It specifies CASSSDTRRWFF.

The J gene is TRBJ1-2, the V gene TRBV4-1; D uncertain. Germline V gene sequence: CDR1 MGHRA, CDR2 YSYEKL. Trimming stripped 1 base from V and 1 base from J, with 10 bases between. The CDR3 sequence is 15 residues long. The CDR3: CASSQGGSSNYGYTF. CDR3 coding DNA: TGCGCCAGCAGCCAAGGGGGATCTAGTAACTATGGCTACACCTTC.

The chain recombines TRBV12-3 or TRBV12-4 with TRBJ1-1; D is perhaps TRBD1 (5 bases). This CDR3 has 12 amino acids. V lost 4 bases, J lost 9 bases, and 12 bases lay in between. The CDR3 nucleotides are TGTGCCAGCAGTTCAATTAGACAGAAAGCTTTCTTT. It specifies CASSSIRQKAFF.

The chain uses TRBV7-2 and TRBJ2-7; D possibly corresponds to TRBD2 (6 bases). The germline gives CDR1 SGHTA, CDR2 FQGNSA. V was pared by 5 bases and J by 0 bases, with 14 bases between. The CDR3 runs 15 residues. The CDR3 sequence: CASSPQDGSSYEQYF. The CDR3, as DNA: TGTGCCAGCAGCCCACAGGACGGGAGCTCCTACGAGCAGTACTTC.

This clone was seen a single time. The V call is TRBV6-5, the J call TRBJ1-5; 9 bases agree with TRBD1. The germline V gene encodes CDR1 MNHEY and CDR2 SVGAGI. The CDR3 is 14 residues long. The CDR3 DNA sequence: TGTGCGACAGGGGGGAGGGATAGCAATCAGCCCCAGCATTTT. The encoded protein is CATGGRDSNQPQHF.

CDR3 coding DNA: TGTGCCAGCACCCCTGGAGGGCGAAGCACCGGGGAGCTGTTTTTT. It is translated as CASTPGGRSTGELFF. V and J are TRBV5-8 and TRBJ2-2, with D tentatively TRBD2 (6 bases). Germline CDR1 is SGHTS and CDR2 is YDEGEE. V shed 6 bases and J shed 4 bases, with 16 bases lying between them. This CDR3 is built from 15 residues.

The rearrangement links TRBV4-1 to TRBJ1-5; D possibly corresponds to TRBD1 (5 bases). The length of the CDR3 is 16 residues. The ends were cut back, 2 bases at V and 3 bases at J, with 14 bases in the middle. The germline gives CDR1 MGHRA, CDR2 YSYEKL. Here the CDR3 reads CASSQPLGQVNQPQHF. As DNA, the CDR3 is TGCGCCAGCAGCCAACCACTTGGACAAGTCAATCAGCCCCAGCATTTT.

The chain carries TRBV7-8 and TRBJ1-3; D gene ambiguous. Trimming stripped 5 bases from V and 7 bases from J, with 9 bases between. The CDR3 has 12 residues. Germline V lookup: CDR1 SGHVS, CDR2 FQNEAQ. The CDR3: CASSPVGNTIYF. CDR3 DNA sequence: TGTGCCAGCAGCCCCGTTGGTAACACCATATATTTT.

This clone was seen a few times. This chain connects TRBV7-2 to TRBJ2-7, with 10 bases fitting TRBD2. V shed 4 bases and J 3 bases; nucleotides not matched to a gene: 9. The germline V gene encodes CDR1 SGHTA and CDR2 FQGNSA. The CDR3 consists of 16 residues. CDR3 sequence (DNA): TGTGCCAGCAGCTGGGTAGCGGGGGGCCTCGGCTACGAGCAGTACTTC. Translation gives CASSWVAGGLGYEQYF.

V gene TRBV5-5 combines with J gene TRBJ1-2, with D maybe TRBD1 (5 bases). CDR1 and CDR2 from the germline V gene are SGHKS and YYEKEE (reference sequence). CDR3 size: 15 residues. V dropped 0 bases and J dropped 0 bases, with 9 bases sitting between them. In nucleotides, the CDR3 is TGTGCCAGCAGCTTGGTAACGGGGCCTAACTATGGCTACACCTTC. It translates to CASSLVTGPNYGYTF.